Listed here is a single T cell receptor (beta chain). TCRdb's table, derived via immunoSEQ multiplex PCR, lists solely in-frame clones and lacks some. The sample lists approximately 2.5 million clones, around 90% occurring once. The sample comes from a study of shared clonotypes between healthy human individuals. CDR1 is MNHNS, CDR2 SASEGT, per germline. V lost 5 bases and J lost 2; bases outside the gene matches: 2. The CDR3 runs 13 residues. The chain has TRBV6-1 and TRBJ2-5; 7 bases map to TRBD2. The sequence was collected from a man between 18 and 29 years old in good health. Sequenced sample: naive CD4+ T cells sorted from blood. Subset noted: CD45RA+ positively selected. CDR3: CASSRAGQETQYF. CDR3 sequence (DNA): TGTGCCAGCAGTCGAGCGGGACAAGAGACCCAGTACTTC.